The rows below give T cell receptor beta chains drawn from one sample of a study of glioma-infiltrating T cells. TCRdb fed the multiplex PCR reads into MiXCR, producing one record per CDR3 protein. The data hold approximately 140,000 distinct CDR3 sequences, with about 22% observed a single time. The specimen was glioma tissue, nonneoplastic brain tissue, or PBMCs (not recorded which). The receptors here all came from a human donor with low-grade glioma or glioblastoma, undergoing nonglioma brain surgery, or in good health (not recorded which). Each CDR3 is given with its conserved first and last residue. A D gene is named only where the DNA matches it firmly. Rows give clone size only sometimes, using once, few, many, or a class for an expanded clone.

d_call	v_call	clone_size	j_call	cdr3_nt	cdr3_aa
NA	TRBV6-2/TRBV6-3	many	TRBJ2-5	TGTGCCAGCAGTTACTCGAAAGAGACCCAGTACTTC	CASSYSKETQYF
NA	TRBV20-1	many	TRBJ1-5	TGCAGTGCTAGAGAGAGCAATCAGCCCCAGCATTTT	CSARESNQPQHF
NA	TRBV19	NA	TRBJ2-3	TGTGCCAGTAGCCTACAGGTGACTAGCACAGATACGCAGTATTTT	CASSLQVTSTDTQYF
NA	TRBV2	NA	TRBJ1-5	TGTGCCAGCAGCGATTTAAGGGGTGGGGTTAGCAATCAGCCCCAGCATTTT	CASSDLRGGVSNQPQHF
TRBD1	TRBV6-1	many	TRBJ1-6	TGTGCCAGTTTGGCGCGGGGACAGGGCCATAATTCGCCCCTCCACTTT	CASLARGQGHNSPLHF
NA	TRBV19	few	TRBJ1-1	TGTGCCAGTATCCCAACACCGAACACTGAAGCTTTCTTT	CASIPTPNTEAFF
NA	TRBV20-1	many	TRBJ2-1	TGCAGTGCTAATCGGAGGTTTGGGGATGAGCAGTTCTTC	CSANRRFGDEQFF
NA	TRBV20-1	many	TRBJ2-5	TGCAGTGCTTTCAGGGGCGTCCAAGAGACCCAGTACTTC	CSAFRGVQETQYF
TRBD2	TRBV4-1	many	TRBJ2-1	TGCGCCAGCAGCCAAGCGACGGCCTATAGCGGGCCCAGCAATGAGCAGTTCTTC	CASSQATAYSGPSNEQFF
TRBD2	TRBV14	NA	TRBJ2-1	TGTGCCAGCAGCCAACCCCCTCTAGCGGGGGGGTACAATGAGCAGTTCTTC	CASSQPPLAGGYNEQFF
NA	TRBV11-3	few	TRBJ2-3	TGTGCCAGCAGCTCACAACCCAATACGCAGTATTTT	CASSSQPNTQYF
TRBD2	TRBV7-3	NA	TRBJ2-5	TGTGCCAGCAGCGCTTCGGGACTAGCCGGGACCCAGTACTTC	CASSASGLAGTQYF
NA	TRBV20-1	many	TRBJ1-1	TGCAGTGCTAGAGACAGGGTTGGTACTGAAGCTTTCTTT	CSARDRVGTEAFF
TRBD1	TRBV24-1	few	TRBJ2-1	TGTGCCACCAGTGATCCCCGGGACAGGGGGGACAATGAGCAGTTCTTC	CATSDPRDRGDNEQFF
NA	TRBV6-1	many	TRBJ1-1	TGTGCCAGCAGAACCGACAGCTTGAACACTGAAGCTTTCTTT	CASRTDSLNTEAFF
NA	TRBV3-1	NA	TRBJ1-2	TGTGCCAGCAGCCAAGGAAGGACCGCAACCACTCGTTATGGCTACACCTTC	CASSQGRTATTRYGYTF
NA	TRBV27	few	TRBJ2-5	TGTGCCAGCAACCCCCTGCCCCCCTCTCTGGAGACCCAGTACTTC	CASNPLPPSLETQYF
NA	TRBV6-2/TRBV6-3	NA	TRBJ1-2	TGTGCCAGCGGGACGGGGCAGATCTATGGCTACACCTTC	CASGTGQIYGYTF
NA	TRBV10-3	NA	TRBJ1-2	TGTGCCATCAGTCCTGGAGGTGGCTACACCTTC	CAISPGGGYTF
TRBD2	TRBV5-1	NA	TRBJ2-3	TGCGCCAGCAGCGCGGCACTAGCGGGGGGGAGTACGCAGTATTTT	CASSAALAGGSTQYF
NA	TRBV4-1	many	TRBJ1-2	TGCGCCAGCAGCCAAGTCTCCGGGGGAAACTATGGCTACACCTTC	CASSQVSGGNYGYTF
NA	TRBV11-2	NA	TRBJ2-5	TGTGCCAGCCAGGGAGATCTCCAAGAGACCCAGTACTTC	CASQGDLQETQYF
NA	TRBV6-1	many	TRBJ2-3	TGTGCCAGCAGTGCCCCCTCAGATACGCAGTATTTT	CASSAPSDTQYF
NA	TRBV20-1	NA	TRBJ1-3	TGCAGTGCTAGAGTCCCGTTGGGTCCCTCTGGAAACACCATATATTTT	CSARVPLGPSGNTIYF
NA	TRBV24-1	few	TRBJ1-5	TGTGCCACCAGTGATACTCAGACCCCTATGACCCAGCATTTT	CATSDTQTPMTQHF
NA	TRBV4-1	NA	TRBJ1-1	TGCGCCAGCAGCCTAAGTCCCGACAGGTTGAACACTGAAGCTTTCTTT	CASSLSPDRLNTEAFF
NA	TRBV20-1	many	TRBJ2-4	TGCAGTGCTAGAGATAGTGGCAGAACAAAAAACATTCAGTACTTC	CSARDSGRTKNIQYF
NA	TRBV6-6	many	TRBJ2-3	TGTGCCAGCAGTTACTCGTTCGGGGCTGCAGATACGCAGTATTTT	CASSYSFGAADTQYF
TRBD2	TRBV19	NA	TRBJ2-2	TGTGCCAGTAGTCCCCTTCTAGCGGGGACCGGGGAGCTGTTTTTT	CASSPLLAGTGELFF
NA	TRBV18	few	TRBJ1-2	TGTGCCAGCTCACCCGAAATGGACAGCCCTAACTATGGCTACACCTTC	CASSPEMDSPNYGYTF
NA	TRBV6-1	few	TRBJ1-6	TGTGCCAGCAGTCCACGGACAGTGTATTCACCCCTCCACTTT	CASSPRTVYSPLHF
NA	TRBV6-2/TRBV6-3	many	TRBJ1-1	TGTGCCAGCAGTTACAGAAGTATGAACACTGAAGCTTTCTTT	CASSYRSMNTEAFF